One sample yielded the 11 T cell receptor beta chains listed below, sequenced in a study of blood T cell repertoires in COVID-19. TCRdb keeps only in-frame clones here, not all; method: immunoSEQ multiplex PCR. The profile covers roughly 410,000 clones, with approximately 89% appearing a single time and 2% to 2.5% taken by the ten largest. Sequencing input: peripheral blood. The source is a woman aged 60-75 years with COVID-19, enrolled during active disease.

This chain joins TRBV3-1 (or the pseudogene TRBV3-2) and TRBJ1-6; TRBD1 might be the D (5 bases). V shed 2 bases and J shed 9 bases, with 11 bases lying between them. The CDR3 sequence is 14 residues long. Per germline, CDR1 LGHDT and CDR2 YNNKEL (reference sequence). The CDR3 loop reads CASSQRQHGSPLHF. The CDR3 DNA sequence: TGTGCCAGCAGCCAACGACAGCATGGTTCACCCCTCCACTTT.

In its sample, this clone was seen a few times. CDR3 DNA: TGTGCCAGCAGTAATCAGAAGACAACCACCGGGGAGCTGTTTTTT. This encodes CASSNQKTTTGELFF. This chain uses TRBV6-6 with TRBJ2-2; D is undetermined. The CDR3 length is 15 residues. CDR1 and CDR2 from the germline V gene are MNHNY and SVGAGI (reference sequence). V was cut by 5 bases and J by 4 bases, with 14 bases left in between.

The rearrangement links TRBV5-5 to TRBJ1-4; D is possibly TRBD1 (5 bases). The CDR3 spans 16 residues. Per germline, CDR1 SGHKS and CDR2 YYEKEE (reference sequence). Trimming took 4 bases from V and 7 from J, leaving 20 bases between them. As DNA, the CDR3 is TGTGCCAGCAGCGCAACCTCGACGGGGGGGAGTGAAAAACTGTTTTTT. Encoded protein: CASSATSTGGSEKLFF.

The J gene is TRBJ1-2, the V gene TRBV10-3; D is ambiguous. CDR1 ENHRY and CDR2 SYGVKD come from the germline V gene. V was pared by 0 bases and J by 2 bases, with 4 bases between. There are 13 residues in the CDR3. The CDR3 nucleotides are TGTGCCATCAGTGAGTCGGCAAACTATGGCTACACCTTC. Amino acids: CAISESANYGYTF.

V and J are TRBV6-5 and TRBJ1-3; unclear D gene. The length of the CDR3 is 14 residues. Per germline, CDR1 MNHEY and CDR2 SVGAGI. The V end lost 2 bases, the J end lost 0 bases, and 5 bases lay between the germline ends. The CDR3 sequence: CASSYERSGNTIYF. The CDR3 coding sequence is TGTGCCAGCAGTTACGAGCGCTCTGGAAACACCATATATTTT.

This chain connects TRBV7-9 to TRBJ2-3; 12 nucleotides agree with TRBD2. V shed 5 bases, J shed 4 bases, and the junction held 4 bases outside the gene matches. Germline loops: CDR1 SEHNR, CDR2 FQNEAQ (reference sequence). The CDR3 loop spans 15 amino acids. DNA for the CDR3: TGTGCCAGCAGCCCCCGACTAGCGGGGGCAGATACGCAGTATTTT. Translation: CASSPRLAGADTQYF.

In its sample, this clone was seen a few times. The rearrangement links TRBV10-2 to TRBJ1-2; maybe TRBD1 (5 bases). The CDR3 runs to 15 residues. Germline V gene data show CDR1 as WSHSY and CDR2 as SAAADI. V lost 9 bases to trimming and J lost 6 bases, with 23 bases between them. In nucleotides, the CDR3 is TGCGCCAGACCATCACACACTTATGAAGGGGATGGCTACACCTTC. It is translated as CARPSHTYEGDGYTF.

The chain combines TRBV11-3 with TRBJ1-2; 8 bases are a match to TRBD1. The CDR3 has 13 amino acids. V lost 5 bases and J lost 2; bases outside the gene matches: 1. Germline V gives CDR1 SGHNT, CDR2 YENEEA. CDR3 amino acids: CASSRTGNYGYTF. The CDR3 DNA reads as TGTGCCAGCAGCCGGACAGGGAACTATGGCTACACCTTC.

The chain recombines TRBV27 with TRBJ1-5; D is unclear. CDR1 is MNHEY, CDR2 SMNVEV, per germline (reference sequence). V dropped 3 bases and J dropped 0 bases, with 3 bases sitting between them. The CDR3 runs to 13 residues. The CDR3 DNA is TGTGCCAGCAGTTTGCGTAGCAATCAGCCCCAGCATTTT. It encodes CASSLRSNQPQHF.

The J gene is TRBJ2-3, the V gene TRBV6-5; the match to TRBD2 covers 11 bases. CDR1 and CDR2 from the germline V gene are MNHEY and SVGAGI. The CDR3 is made up of 13 amino acids. V was clipped by 6 bases and J by 7 bases; unmatched bases: 3. CDR3 region: CASRTSGVNTQYF. DNA for the CDR3: TGTGCCAGCAGGACTAGCGGGGTAAATACGCAGTATTTT.

This clone is a singleton in its sample. The V gene is TRBV19, the J gene TRBJ1-3; possibly TRBD1 for D (5 bases). CDR3 length equals 15 residues. Germline loops: CDR1 LNHDA, CDR2 SQIVND (reference sequence). V was clipped by 7 bases and J by 0 bases, with 13 bases between them. The CDR3 loop reads CASNRGGVSGNTIYF. The CDR3, as DNA: TGTGCCAGTAACCGCGGGGGAGTCTCTGGAAACACCATATATTTT.